Presented here are 2 T cell receptor beta chains from one specimen sequenced in a study of blood T cell repertoires in COVID-19. Produced via immunoSEQ multiplex PCR; TCRdb's table is partial and in-frame only. The table lists about 270,000 clones, roughly 80% of them singletons. Specimen: peripheral blood. The receptors derive from a human donor with COVID-19, enrolled during active disease. The donor label of this sample is uncertain.

This sequence joins TRBV30 and TRBJ1-5, with 8 bases aligning to TRBD1. The CDR3 loop spans 15 amino acids. CDR1 and CDR2 from the germline V gene are GTSNPN and SVGIG (reference sequence). The V and J ends lost 1 base and 6 bases, in that order; junction bases with no gene match: 8. CDR3 in DNA: TGTGCCTGGAGTGCGGACAGGGCCGTAACTCAGCCCCAGCATTTT. Protein product: CAWSADRAVTQPQHF.

V and J are TRBV6-5 and TRBJ2-7, with 7 bases fitting TRBD2. The CDR3 totals 13 residues. Germline V gene sequence: CDR1 MNHEY, CDR2 SVGAGI. Losses at the gene ends were 7 bases for V and 3 bases for J; bases not matched to a gene: 6. The CDR3 is CASTPAGFYEQYF. The CDR3 bases are TGTGCCAGCACCCCAGCGGGATTCTACGAGCAGTACTTC.